The 6 T cell receptor beta chains presented below share a single source sample, sequenced in a study of blood T cell repertoires in COVID-19. Here immunoSEQ multiplex PCR was the method, and the copy in TCRdb shows in-frame clones only, minus some. In the table there are about 150,000 clones, 87% of which are singletons. The sample was PBMCs or T cells enriched from blood (not recorded which). The receptors here all came from a woman aged 50 to 60 who had recovered from COVID-19.

The chain has TRBV14 and TRBJ2-1; the match to TRBD2 covers 10 bases. The CDR3 sequence is 15 residues long. Trimming removed 5 bases from V and 3 bases from J; junction bases left unmatched: 4. Germline lookup yields CDR1 SGHDN and CDR2 FVKESK. The CDR3 coding sequence is TGTGCCAGCAGCGATTGGACTAGCGGCTACAATGAGCAGTTCTTC. Protein: CASSDWTSGYNEQFF.

This chain's CDR3 is CASSRGQAEAFF. Written as DNA, the CDR3 is TGTGCCAGCAGCCGCGGACAGGCAGAAGCTTTCTTT. The rearrangement uses TRBV7-9 and TRBJ1-1; 7 bases map to TRBD1. There are 12 residues in the CDR3. V gave up 5 bases and J gave up 8 bases; unmatched junction bases: 5. Germline loops: CDR1 SEHNR, CDR2 FQNEAQ (reference sequence).

J is TRBJ2-7 and V is TRBV10-3; possibly TRBD1 for D (6 bases). The CDR3 contains 12 residues. CDR1 ENHRY and CDR2 SYGVKD come from the germline V gene. V shed 8 bases and J shed 0 bases, with 8 bases lying between them. This chain's CDR3 is CAIGDNSYEQYF. Written as DNA, the CDR3 is TGTGCCATCGGGGACAACTCCTACGAGCAGTACTTC.

The chain recombines TRBV12-3 or TRBV12-4 with TRBJ1-4, with 7 bases aligning to TRBD1. The V gene end was trimmed by 6 bases and the J gene end by 5 bases; junction bases not matched to a gene: 0. The CDR3 consists of 12 residues. The CDR3 region is CASSRGNEKLFF. As DNA, the CDR3 is TGTGCCAGCAGCAGGGGGAATGAAAAACTGTTTTTT.

This chain uses TRBV28 with TRBJ2-7, with TRBD2 matching 10 bases. V dropped 3 bases and J dropped 6; count of bases not matched to a gene: 8. CDR1 MDHEN and CDR2 SYDVKM come from the germline V gene. The CDR3 extends over 15 amino acids. CDR3 amino acids: CASSFLAGEKTEQYF. The CDR3 DNA reads as TGTGCCAGCAGTTTTCTAGCGGGAGAAAAAACCGAGCAGTACTTC.

The CDR3 is CASSVSDRGKGNTIYF. The DNA of the CDR3 is TGTGCCAGCAGCGTTAGCGACAGGGGGAAGGGAAACACCATATATTTT. This chain links TRBV7-6 with TRBJ1-3, with 9 bases lining up with TRBD1. Germline V CDR1 and CDR2: SGHVS, FNYEAQ. Losses at the gene ends were 5 bases for V and 4 bases for J; bases not matched to a gene: 9. This CDR3 has 16 residues. The whole variable domain, filled in from reference TRBV7-6 and TRBJ1-3, reads GAGVSQSPRYKVTKRGQDVALRCDPISGHVSLYWYRQALGQGPEFLTYFNYEAQQDKSGLPNDRFSAERPEGSISTLTIQRTEQRDSAMYRCASSVSDRGKGNTIYFGEGSWLTVV.